One and the same sample provided the 28 T cell receptor beta chains below, sequenced in a study of T cell responses to AZD1222 COVID-19 vaccine. The protocol was immunoSEQ multiplex PCR, while the TCRdb copy is restricted to in-frame clones and leaves out a portion. The table includes 150,000 to 200,000 clones, about nine tenths detected once. Specimen: peripheral blood, collected on day 0 of AZD1222 vaccination. These receptors were taken from an adult in good health.

V usage is TRBV28 and J usage is TRBJ2-7, with a possible D match to TRBD1 (6 bases). Germline V gives CDR1 MDHEN, CDR2 SYDVKM. V lost 9 bases, J lost 1 base, and 22 bases lay in between. The CDR3 totals 16 residues. The CDR3: CASLPGPGQPSYEQYF. CDR3 DNA: TGTGCCAGTCTCCCAGGGCCGGGACAACCATCCTACGAGCAGTACTTC.

This clone has more than one count but fewer than ten. The chain is built from TRBV5-1 and TRBJ1-5; TRBD1 is a possible D gene (5 bases). Germline V gives CDR1 SGHRS, CDR2 YFSETQ. This CDR3 region has 15 residues. V was cut by 4 bases and J by 7 bases, with 18 bases left in between. This CDR3 is CASSEGPGIMQPQHF. The CDR3 DNA reads as TGCGCCAGCAGCGAGGGACCAGGGATTATGCAGCCCCAGCATTTT.

This sequence joins TRBV6-2 or TRBV6-3 and TRBJ2-2, with 7 positions matching TRBD1. Germline-derived CDR1 and CDR2 are MNHEY and SVGEGT. With 3 bases clipped from V and 5 bases from J, the junction kept 3 bases outside the gene matches. There are 14 residues in the CDR3. The CDR3 bases are TGTGCCAGCAGTTATTCGACAGGGACCGGGGAGCTGTTTTTT. Translation gives CASSYSTGTGELFF.

V and J are TRBV6-5 and TRBJ1-2; no firm D call. Germline CDR1 is MNHEY and CDR2 is SVGAGI. CDR3 size: 13 residues. Trimming stripped 7 bases from V and 7 bases from J, with 16 bases between. The CDR3 bases are TGTGCCAGCACCGCGCGAGGTGAGGGTGGCTACACCTTC. Encoded protein: CASTARGEGGYTF.

The V and J genes are TRBV5-1 and TRBJ2-7; 8 bases align to TRBD1. V trimming: 0 bases; J trimming: 5 bases; junction bases outside the gene matches: 7. The V gene's germline CDR1 is SGHRS and CDR2 YFSETQ. The CDR3 totals 15 residues. CDR3 DNA: TGCGCCAGCAGCTTGGGGTGGACAGGGCGCGACGAGCAGTACTTC. Translation gives CASSLGWTGRDEQYF.

The gene calls are TRBV28 and TRBJ1-3, with D uncertain. The CDR3 is 15 residues long. The germline gives CDR1 MDHEN, CDR2 SYDVKM. The V end was cut by 3 bases, the J end by 3 bases, with 12 bases between. CDR3 sequence reads: CASSLTRPFGNTIYF. Here the CDR3 DNA reads TGTGCCAGCAGTTTGACAAGGCCTTTTGGAAACACCATATATTTT.

The CDR3 sequence is CASSRPSMNTGELFF. DNA for the CDR3: TGCGCCAGCAGCCGGCCTAGCATGAACACCGGGGAGCTGTTTTTT. This chain connects TRBV4-1 to TRBJ2-2, with D possibly matching TRBD2 (5 bases). Trimming removed 4 bases at V and 1 base at J, with 10 bases between. Per germline, CDR1 MGHRA and CDR2 YSYEKL. The CDR3 contains 15 residues.

V usage is TRBV12-5 and J usage is TRBJ1-2; D ambiguous. Trimming took 3 bases from V and 5 from J, leaving 10 bases between them. CDR1 LGHNT and CDR2 FRNRAP come from the germline V gene. CDR3 size: 13 residues. CDR3 sequence: CASGLYGGYGYTF. Written as DNA, the CDR3 is TGTGCTAGTGGTTTATACGGAGGGTATGGCTACACCTTC.

The chain links TRBV30 to TRBJ1-3; TRBD1 is a possible D gene (6 bases). Trimming took off 0 bases at V and 6 bases at J, with 9 bases between the two ends. The CDR3 runs 13 residues. Germline V gene lookup returns CDR1 GTSNPN and CDR2 SVGIG (reference sequence). CDR3 amino acids: CAWSVQGPNTIYF. The CDR3 DNA is TGTGCCTGGAGTGTACAGGGACCAAACACCATATATTTT.

This clone was counted only a few times. The chain has TRBV4-1 and TRBJ1-5; D may be TRBD1 (6 bases). CDR1 is MGHRA and CDR2 is YSYEKL in the germline V gene. The V gene lost 0 bases and the J gene lost 6 bases, with 12 bases spanning the gap. The CDR3 is 15 amino acids. The CDR3 is CASSQDRGGGQPQHF. CDR3 nucleotide sequence: TGCGCCAGCAGCCAAGATCGAGGGGGGGGTCAGCCCCAGCATTTT.

This chain joins TRBV4-1 and TRBJ2-5, with 9 bases lining up with TRBD2. The germline V gene encodes CDR1 MGHRA and CDR2 YSYEKL. The CDR3 runs to 17 residues. The junction had 10 bases not matched to a gene; V was cut back by 4 bases and J by 1 base. The CDR3: CASSLSRTRGGQETQYF. The DNA of the CDR3 is TGCGCCAGCAGCCTATCGAGGACGCGGGGGGGCCAAGAGACCCAGTACTTC.

This rearrangement joins TRBV16 to TRBJ2-5; D may match TRBD1 or TRBD2 (5 bases each). V lost 3 bases and J 3 bases, leaving 17 bases between the germline ends. The germline gives CDR1 KGHSY, CDR2 FQNENV. This CDR3 spans 16 amino acids. The CDR3 DNA reads as TGTGCCAGCAGCCAGTCCCGGGGCCGGGGAGAAGAGACCCAGTACTTC. Translation: CASSQSRGRGEETQYF.

The chain carries TRBV27 and TRBJ2-7; TRBD1 aligns across 9 bases. Germline trimming cut 5 bases from V and 6 bases from J; bases unmatched to any gene: 5. This CDR3 has 13 amino acids. CDR1 and CDR2 (germline): MNHEY, SMNVEV (reference sequence). DNA for the CDR3: TGTGCCAGCAGTCGGACAGGGGCGTCCGAGCAGTACTTC. It specifies CASSRTGASEQYF.

V usage is TRBV12-3 or TRBV12-4 and J usage is TRBJ1-4; D unclear. Trimming pared 8 bases from V and 8 bases from J, leaving 9 bases between. This CDR3 is 11 amino acids long. DNA for the CDR3: TGTGCCAGCGCTGCGGGAGAAAAACTGTTTTTT. Residues: CASAAGEKLFF.

The CDR3 nucleotides read TGTGCCAGCAGGTTCAGAACAGGGGCCTACGAGCAGTACTTC. This translates into CASRFRTGAYEQYF. J is TRBJ2-7 and V is TRBV6-5, with 7 bases identical to TRBD1. Germline CDR1 reads MNHEY; CDR2 reads SVGAGI. V lost 6 bases to trimming and J lost 2 bases; unmatched junction nucleotides: 7. CDR3 length equals 14 residues.

This chain joins TRBV29-1 and TRBJ2-1; D may be TRBD1 (5 bases). The CDR3 covers 13 residues. Trimming took 3 bases from V and 7 from J, leaving 13 bases between them. CDR1 is SQVTM, CDR2 ANQGSEA, per germline. The CDR3 DNA reads TGCAGCGTTGAGTCCCAGGGTAGGAATGAGCAGTTCTTC. It translates to CSVESQGRNEQFF.

This chain links TRBV7-2 with TRBJ1-5; perhaps TRBD1 as D (6 bases). Germline V gives CDR1 SGHTA, CDR2 FQGNSA. Trimming took 5 bases from V and 6 from J, leaving 14 bases between them. The CDR3 consists of 14 residues. CDR3 sequence: CASSPAQGGQPQHF. The DNA for the CDR3 is TGTGCCAGCAGCCCTGCCCAAGGGGGTCAGCCCCAGCATTTT. The entire variable domain, with the rest obtained from reference TRBV7-2 and TRBJ1-5, is as follows: GAGVSQSPSNKVTEKGKDVELRCDPISGHTALYWYRQSLGQGLEFLIYFQGNSAPDKSGLPSDRFSAERTGGSVSTLTIQRTQQEDSAVYLCASSPAQGGQPQHFGDGTRLSIL.

The rearrangement joins TRBV16 to TRBJ2-7; D remains unclear. This CDR3 is 14 amino acids long. Germline values: CDR1 KGHSY, CDR2 FQNENV. V lost 2 bases and J lost 2, with 10 bases in between. The CDR3 sequence: CASSQEVAPYEQYF. DNA of the CDR3: TGTGCCAGCAGCCAAGAGGTAGCCCCCTACGAGCAGTACTTC.

V and J are TRBV6-6 and TRBJ1-1, with a possible D match to TRBD1 (6 bases). Trimming removed 2 bases at V and 8 bases at J, with 15 bases between. The CDR3 covers 14 residues. Germline CDR1 MNHNY, CDR2 SVGAGI (reference sequence). The DNA of the CDR3 is TGTGCCAGCAGTTACAAGGGGGGCTCAACCGAAGCTTTCTTT. It yields the protein CASSYKGGSTEAFF.

This chain connects TRBV19 to TRBJ1-2, with a possible D match to TRBD1 (5 bases). Germline assignment: CDR1 LNHDA and CDR2 SQIVND (reference sequence). CDR3 length equals 15 residues. Trimming stripped 6 bases from V and 7 bases from J, with 21 bases between. CDR3 protein: CASRRGIRQSLGYTF. In nucleotides, the CDR3 is TGTGCCAGTAGACGGGGGATCCGGCAGAGTCTTGGCTACACCTTC.

The chain has TRBV3-1 (or the pseudogene TRBV3-2) and TRBJ2-1; 8 bases align to TRBD2. The trim removed 1 base at V and 9 bases at J, leaving 5 bases unmatched. The CDR3 loop spans 14 amino acids. Germline V gene sequence: CDR1 LGHDT, CDR2 YNNKEL (reference sequence). The CDR3 loop is CASSQVSGVGEQFF. CDR3 DNA sequence: TGTGCCAGCAGCCAAGTTAGCGGGGTTGGTGAGCAGTTCTTC.

The chain employs TRBV29-1 and TRBJ2-1; 11 positions agree with TRBD1. The CDR3 is 17 amino acids. Germline CDR1 reads SQVTM; CDR2 reads ANQGSEA. With 7 bases clipped from V and 5 bases from J, the junction kept 16 bases outside the gene matches. The CDR3 nucleotides read TGCAGCGCCTGGGGACAGGGGGGGCTTATTGGCCACAATGAGCAGTTCTTC. As protein: CSAWGQGGLIGHNEQFF.

This sequence joins TRBV7-3 and TRBJ1-1, with D possibly being TRBD1 (5 bases). There are 15 residues in the CDR3. V was trimmed by 1 base and J by 0 bases, leaving 9 bases between them. Germline CDR1 reads SGHTA; CDR2 reads FQGTGA. In DNA form, the CDR3 reads TGTGCCAGCAGCTTAAGCGCAGGGATGAACACTGAAGCTTTCTTT. Amino acids: CASSLSAGMNTEAFF.

The genes are TRBV6-5 and TRBJ1-5; D perhaps matches TRBD1 (5 bases). Germline CDR1 reads MNHEY; CDR2 reads SVGAGI. The CDR3 covers 14 residues. Trimming removed 5 bases from V and 0 bases from J, with 8 bases in between. The CDR3 sequence: CASSPGGSNQPQHF. The CDR3 DNA reads TGTGCCAGCAGTCCCGGGGGTAGCAATCAGCCCCAGCATTTT.

This clone appeared a single time. This sequence joins TRBV27 and TRBJ1-1, with D possibly TRBD1 on 5 matching bases. The germline V gene has CDR1 MNHEY and CDR2 SMNVEV (reference sequence). Between the trimmed V and J ends, which lost 6 bases and 4 bases, there was a span of 18 bases. The CDR3 contains 15 residues. The CDR3 sequence: CASRTGTYGTTEAFF. Here the CDR3 DNA reads TGTGCCAGCAGGACGGGAACCTACGGGACCACTGAAGCTTTCTTT.

The rearrangement joins TRBV5-1 to TRBJ2-3; no clear D. The CDR3 sequence is 15 residues long. CDR1 is SGHRS and CDR2 is YFSETQ in the germline V gene. V lost 0 bases and J lost 0, with 8 bases in between. CDR3: CASSLEAPSTDTQYF. DNA of the CDR3: TGCGCCAGCAGCTTGGAGGCCCCTAGCACAGATACGCAGTATTTT.

The chain employs TRBV5-4 and TRBJ1-2; 7 nucleotides match TRBD1. Germline V CDR1 and CDR2: SGHNT, YYREEE (reference sequence). V dropped 4 bases and J dropped 2; count of bases not matched to a gene: 5. There are 14 residues in the CDR3. CDR3 coding DNA: TGTGCCAGCAGCCCGCCGGGACAGAACTATGGCTACACCTTC. This encodes CASSPPGQNYGYTF.

The chain is built from TRBV15 and TRBJ1-5; 7 bases align to TRBD1. The CDR3 consists of 16 residues. V shed 0 bases and J 6 bases; nucleotides not matched to a gene: 8. CDR1 and CDR2 (germline): LNHNV, YYDKDF (reference sequence). CDR3 in amino acids: CATSREGDRVVQPQHF. CDR3 nucleotide sequence: TGTGCCACCAGCAGAGAGGGAGACAGGGTGGTTCAGCCCCAGCATTTT.